This passage covers 21 T cell receptor beta chains from one sample sequenced in a study of blood T cell repertoires in COVID-19. Assay: immunoSEQ multiplex PCR; the TCRdb copy retains only in-frame clones and omits some. The repertoire includes about 250,000 clones, about 86% of them detected once, and around 4.4% sits in the top ten. Material for sequencing was peripheral blood. Receptor source: a man aged 50 or older with active or convalescent COVID-19.

V is TRBV4-1 and J is TRBJ2-5; D gene unclear. The ends were cut back, 2 bases at V and 2 bases at J, with 6 bases in the middle. In germline, CDR1 is MGHRA, CDR2 YSYEKL. The CDR3 covers 13 residues. The CDR3 nucleotides read TGCGCCAGCAGCCAACGGTTACAAGAGACCCAGTACTTC. Protein sequence: CASSQRLQETQYF.

The chain recombines TRBV5-5 with TRBJ1-2; possible D gene TRBD1, 6 bases. Trimming pared 4 bases from V and 1 base from J, leaving 17 bases between. CDR3 length: 16 amino acids. Germline V gene sequence: CDR1 SGHKS, CDR2 YYEKEE (reference sequence). This chain's CDR3 is CASSPRTEALNYGYTF. The DNA for the CDR3 is TGTGCCAGCAGCCCTCGGACAGAAGCCCTTAACTATGGCTACACCTTC.

The chain recombines TRBV4-2 with TRBJ1-2, with TRBD1 matching over 9 bases. CDR3 length equals 16 residues. Per germline, CDR1 LGHNA and CDR2 YNFKEQ. After removal of 6 bases from V and 4 bases from J, the junction contained 12 bases not matched to a gene. The CDR3 sequence: CASSLTSGQGGYGYTF. CDR3 DNA sequence: TGTGCCAGCAGTCTCACATCGGGACAGGGAGGCTATGGCTACACCTTC.

The genes are TRBV6-6 and TRBJ1-1, with D perhaps matching TRBD1 (6 bases). V gave up 2 bases and J gave up 2 bases, with 12 bases separating them. Germline CDR1 MNHNY, CDR2 SVGAGI (reference sequence). The CDR3 has 15 amino acids. CDR3 bases: TGTGCCAGCAGTTACGCCCCGGACAGAAACACTGAAGCTTTCTTT. This translates into CASSYAPDRNTEAFF.

This chain joins TRBV7-8 and TRBJ1-3; unclear D gene. The CDR3 consists of 13 residues. CDR1 and CDR2 from the germline V gene are SGHVS and FQNEAQ. Trimming took 5 bases from V and 2 from J, leaving 7 bases between them. CDR3 bases: TGTGCCAGCAGCCCTAGACCTGGAAACACCATATATTTT. Translating it yields CASSPRPGNTIYF.

The CDR3 region is CASSPTARGNTIYF. CDR3 DNA: TGTGCCAGCAGTCCGACAGCACGTGGAAACACCATATATTTT. The chain carries TRBV28 and TRBJ1-3; the D gene is possibly TRBD1 (5 bases). The CDR3 runs to 14 residues. The ends were cut back, 5 bases at V and 3 bases at J, with 11 bases in the middle. CDR1 and CDR2 (germline): MDHEN, SYDVKM.

The rearrangement joins TRBV5-1 to TRBJ2-7, with TRBD1 as a possible D gene (6 bases). The CDR3 has 15 amino acids. The V gene lost 4 bases and the J gene lost 3 bases, with 17 bases spanning the gap. Germline CDR1 is SGHRS and CDR2 is YFSETQ. The CDR3 protein is CASSREPGHIYEQYF. The DNA of the CDR3 is TGCGCCAGCAGCAGAGAACCGGGACACATCTACGAGCAGTACTTC.

The chain recombines TRBV24-1 with TRBJ1-1; D unclear. There are 16 residues in the CDR3. Per the germline V gene, CDR1 is KGHDR and CDR2 is SFDVKD. V lost 4 bases and J 2 bases, leaving 16 bases between the germline ends. This CDR3 reads CATSELGPRDNTEAFF. Here the CDR3 DNA reads TGTGCCACCAGTGAACTAGGCCCGAGAGATAACACTGAAGCTTTCTTT.

The count of this clone is one. J is TRBJ2-5 and V is TRBV28; TRBD2 matches at 11 bases. The CDR3 has 15 residues. CDR1 is MDHEN and CDR2 is SYDVKM in the germline V gene. With 6 bases clipped from V and 4 bases from J, the junction kept 7 bases outside the gene matches. CDR3 residues: CASSLAGGRVETQYF. As DNA, the CDR3 is TGTGCCAGCAGCTTAGCGGGGGGGAGGGTAGAGACCCAGTACTTC. The entire variable domain, with the rest obtained from reference TRBV28 and TRBJ2-5, is as follows: DVKVTQSSRYLVKRTGEKVFLECVQDMDHENMFWYRQDPGLGLRLIYFSYDVKMKEKGDIPEGYSVSREKKERFSLILESASTNQTSMYLCASSLAGGRVETQYFGPGTRLLVL.

The chain carries TRBV28 and TRBJ1-2, with D possibly matching TRBD1 (5 bases). CDR1 is MDHEN, CDR2 SYDVKM, per germline. V was clipped by 5 bases and J by 2 bases, with 12 bases between them. The CDR3 consists of 14 residues. The CDR3 sequence is CASSPGGGNYGYTF. The DNA of the CDR3 is TGTGCCAGCAGTCCCGGCGGGGGGAACTATGGCTACACCTTC.

The sample holds one count of this clone. The rearrangement links TRBV9 to TRBJ2-1, with 11 bases lining up with TRBD2. Germline V CDR1 and CDR2: SGDLS, YYNGEE. This CDR3 contains 14 residues. V dropped 4 bases and J dropped 7; count of bases not matched to a gene: 4. The CDR3 sequence: CASSSASGGNEQFF. CDR3 in DNA: TGTGCCAGCAGCTCGGCTAGCGGGGGGAATGAGCAGTTCTTC.

The rearrangement links TRBV4-2 to TRBJ2-3; 7 bases map to TRBD2. The CDR3 has 18 residues. Germline CDR1 reads LGHNA; CDR2 reads YNFKEQ. Trimming at V came to 2 bases and at J to 0 bases, leaving 11 bases not matched to a gene. The CDR3 loop is CASSQIKRGPPSTDTQYF. The CDR3 DNA is TGTGCCAGCAGCCAAATCAAGCGGGGACCTCCTAGCACAGATACGCAGTATTTT.

J is TRBJ1-2 and V is TRBV13; D is uncertain. The CDR3 totals 13 residues. CDR1 and CDR2 (germline): PRHDT, FYEKMQ (reference sequence). The V gene lost 1 base and the J gene lost 7 bases, with 10 bases spanning the gap. This CDR3 is CASSLEGGVGYTF. In DNA, the CDR3 is TGTGCCAGCAGCTTAGAGGGCGGGGTTGGCTACACCTTC.

This sequence joins TRBV9 and TRBJ2-5; 7 bases map to TRBD1. The CDR3 covers 14 residues. With V trimmed by 4 bases and J by 1 base, 4 bases remained unmatched. Germline V gene lookup returns CDR1 SGDLS and CDR2 YYNGEE. CDR3 protein: CASSTGTAQETQYF. The CDR3 bases are TGTGCCAGCAGCACCGGGACAGCCCAAGAGACCCAGTACTTC.

This clone appeared a single time. This chain joins TRBV4-1 and TRBJ1-2; no definite D call. CDR1 and CDR2 from the germline V gene are MGHRA and YSYEKL. V was clipped by 0 bases and J by 5 bases, with 10 bases between them. CDR3 length: 14 residues. CDR3 sequence: CASSQDPGSYGYTF. CDR3 nucleotides: TGCGCCAGCAGCCAAGATCCGGGGAGTTATGGCTACACCTTC.

The genes are TRBV10-3 and TRBJ2-7; TRBD2 agrees at 11 bases. CDR1 and CDR2 from the germline V gene are ENHRY and SYGVKD. The V gene end was trimmed by 7 bases and the J gene end by 2 bases; junction bases not matched to a gene: 1. The CDR3 length is 13 residues. The CDR3 sequence: CAIKLAGAYEQYF. In DNA form, the CDR3 reads TGTGCCATCAAACTAGCGGGGGCCTACGAGCAGTACTTC.

The V and J genes are TRBV7-2 and TRBJ1-1, with D possibly matching TRBD1 (5 bases). This CDR3 contains 15 residues. Per the germline V gene, CDR1 is SGHTA and CDR2 is FQGNSA. Trimming shortened V by 3 bases and J by 4 bases, and 15 bases separated the two germline ends. Here the CDR3 DNA reads TGTGCCAGCAGCTTGGGTAATCAGGGTGTCACTGAAGCTTTCTTT. Translating gives CASSLGNQGVTEAFF.

CDR3 nucleotides: TGCGCCAGCAGCCAGGGGGCCGGGACAGGAAACTATGGCTACACCTTC. This translates into CASSQGAGTGNYGYTF. The rearrangement joins TRBV4-1 to TRBJ1-2; the match to TRBD1 covers 8 bases. V was pared by 3 bases and J by 2 bases, with 8 bases of the junction left unmatched. The length of the CDR3 is 16 residues. Germline V gene data show CDR1 as MGHRA and CDR2 as YSYEKL.

This chain uses TRBV5-4 with TRBJ1-2, with D unclear. The CDR3 covers 12 residues. Germline assignment: CDR1 SGHNT and CDR2 YYREEE (reference sequence). Trimming left V 3 bases short and J 7 bases short, with 10 bases between. Here the CDR3 DNA reads TGTGCCAGCAGCTCCCCGGGTCGTGGCTACACCTTC. Protein product: CASSSPGRGYTF.

This chain links TRBV5-6 with TRBJ2-7, with a tentative D call TRBD1 (6 bases). Germline CDR1 and CDR2: SGHDT and YYEEEE. The CDR3 is 15 residues long. V gave up 1 base and J gave up 0 bases, with 11 bases separating them. The CDR3 here is CASSLRQGISYEQYF. DNA for the CDR3: TGTGCCAGCAGCTTGCGGCAGGGGATCTCCTACGAGCAGTACTTC.

This clone was picked up a small number of times. The chain uses TRBV7-2 and TRBJ2-7; weak D call: TRBD1 (6 bases). Trimming removed 1 base from V and 4 bases from J, with 14 bases in between. Germline lookup yields CDR1 SGHTA and CDR2 FQGNSA. The CDR3 sequence is 15 residues long. CDR3: CASSLVGQGKYEQYF. The CDR3 nucleotides are TGTGCCAGCAGCTTAGTCGGGCAGGGGAAGTACGAGCAGTACTTC. Supplemented by reference TRBV7-2 and TRBJ2-7, the full variable domain reads GAGVSQSPSNKVTEKGKDVELRCDPISGHTALYWYRQSLGQGLEFLIYFQGNSAPDKSGLPSDRFSAERTGGSVSTLTIQRTQQEDSAVYLCASSLVGQGKYEQYFGPGTRLTVT.